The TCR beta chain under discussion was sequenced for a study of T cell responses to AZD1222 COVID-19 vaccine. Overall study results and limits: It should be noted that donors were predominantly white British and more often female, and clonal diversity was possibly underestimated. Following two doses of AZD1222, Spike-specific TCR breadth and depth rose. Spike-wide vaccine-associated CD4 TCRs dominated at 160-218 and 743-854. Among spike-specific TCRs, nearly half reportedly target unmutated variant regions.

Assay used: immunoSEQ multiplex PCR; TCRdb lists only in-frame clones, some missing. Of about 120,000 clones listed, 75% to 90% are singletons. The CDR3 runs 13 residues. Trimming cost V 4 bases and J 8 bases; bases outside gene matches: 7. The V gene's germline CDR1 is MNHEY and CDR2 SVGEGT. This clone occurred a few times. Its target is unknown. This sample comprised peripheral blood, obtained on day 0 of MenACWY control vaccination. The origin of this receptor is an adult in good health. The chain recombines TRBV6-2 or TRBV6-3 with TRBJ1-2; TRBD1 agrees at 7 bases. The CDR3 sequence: CASSSYLGQGYTF. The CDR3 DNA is TGTGCCAGCAGTTCTTATCTGGGACAGGGCTACACCTTC.